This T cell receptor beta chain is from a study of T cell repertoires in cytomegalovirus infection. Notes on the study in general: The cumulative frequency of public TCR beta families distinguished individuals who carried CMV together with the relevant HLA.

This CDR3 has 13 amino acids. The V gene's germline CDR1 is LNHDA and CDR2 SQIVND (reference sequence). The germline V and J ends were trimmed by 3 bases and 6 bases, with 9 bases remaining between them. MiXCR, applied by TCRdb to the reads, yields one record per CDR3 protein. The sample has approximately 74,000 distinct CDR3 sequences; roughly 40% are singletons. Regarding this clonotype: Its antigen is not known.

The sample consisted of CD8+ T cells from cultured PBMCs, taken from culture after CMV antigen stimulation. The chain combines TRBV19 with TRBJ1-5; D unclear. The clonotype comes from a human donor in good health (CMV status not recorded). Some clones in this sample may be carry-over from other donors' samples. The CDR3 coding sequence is TGTGCCAGTAGTATGGTTGGTAGTCAGCCCCAGCATTTT. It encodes CASSMVGSQPQHF.